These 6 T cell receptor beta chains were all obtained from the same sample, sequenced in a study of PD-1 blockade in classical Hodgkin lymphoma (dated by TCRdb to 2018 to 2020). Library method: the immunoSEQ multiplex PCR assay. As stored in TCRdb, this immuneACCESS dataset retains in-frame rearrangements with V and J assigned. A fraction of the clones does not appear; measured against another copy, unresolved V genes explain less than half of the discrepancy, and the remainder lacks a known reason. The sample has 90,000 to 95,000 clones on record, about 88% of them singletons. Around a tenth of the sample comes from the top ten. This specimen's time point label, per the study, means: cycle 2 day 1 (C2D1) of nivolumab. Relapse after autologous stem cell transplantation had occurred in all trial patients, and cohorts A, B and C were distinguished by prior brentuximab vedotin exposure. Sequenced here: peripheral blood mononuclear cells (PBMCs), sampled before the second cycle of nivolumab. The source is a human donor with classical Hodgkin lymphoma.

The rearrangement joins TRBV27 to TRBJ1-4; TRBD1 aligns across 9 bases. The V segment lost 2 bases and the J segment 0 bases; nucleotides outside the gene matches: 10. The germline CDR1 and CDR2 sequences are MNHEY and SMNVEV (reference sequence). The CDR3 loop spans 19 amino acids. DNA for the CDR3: TGTGCCAGCAGTTTAGCGGACAGGGGCCCAGTTGCAACTAATGAAAAACTGTTTTTT. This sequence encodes CASSLADRGPVATNEKLFF. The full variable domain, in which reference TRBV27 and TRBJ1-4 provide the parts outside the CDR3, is EAQVTQNPRYLITVTGKKLTVTCSQNMNHEYMSWYRQDPGLGLRQIYYSMNVEVTDKGDVPEGYKVSRKEKRNFPLILESPSPNQTSLYFCASSLADRGPVATNEKLFFGSGTQLSVL.

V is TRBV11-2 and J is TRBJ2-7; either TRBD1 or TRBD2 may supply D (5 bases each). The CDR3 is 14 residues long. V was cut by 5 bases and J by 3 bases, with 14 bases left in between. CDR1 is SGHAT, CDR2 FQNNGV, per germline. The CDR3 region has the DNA TGTGCCAGCAGCCGGACGGGGCTTAGCTACGAGCAGTACTTC. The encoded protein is CASSRTGLSYEQYF.

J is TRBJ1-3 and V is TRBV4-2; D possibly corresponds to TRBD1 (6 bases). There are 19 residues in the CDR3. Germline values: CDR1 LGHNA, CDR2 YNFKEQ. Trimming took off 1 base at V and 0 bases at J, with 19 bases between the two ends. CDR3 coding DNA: TGTGCCAGCAGCCAAGTCTCGGTAAAGGGGGGAGGCTCTGGAAACACCATATATTTT. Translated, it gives CASSQVSVKGGGSGNTIYF.

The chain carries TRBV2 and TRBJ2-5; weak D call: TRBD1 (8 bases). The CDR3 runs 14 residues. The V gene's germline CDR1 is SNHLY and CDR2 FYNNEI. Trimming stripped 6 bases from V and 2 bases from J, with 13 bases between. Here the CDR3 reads CASSQQGGQETQYF. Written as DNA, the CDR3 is TGTGCCAGCAGCCAACAGGGGGGGCAAGAGACCCAGTACTTC. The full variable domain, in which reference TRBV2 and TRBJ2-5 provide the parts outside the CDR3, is EPEVTQTPSHQVTQMGQEVILRCVPISNHLYFYWYRQILGQKVEFLVSFYNNEISEKSEIFDDQFSVERPDGSNFTLKIRSTKLEDSAMYFCASSQQGGQETQYFGPGTRLLVL.

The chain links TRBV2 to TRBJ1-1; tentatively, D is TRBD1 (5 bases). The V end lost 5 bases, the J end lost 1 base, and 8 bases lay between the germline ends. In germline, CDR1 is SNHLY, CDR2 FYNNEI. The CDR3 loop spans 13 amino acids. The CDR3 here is CASSFTGNTEAFF. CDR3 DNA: TGTGCCAGCAGTTTTACAGGGAACACTGAAGCTTTCTTT.

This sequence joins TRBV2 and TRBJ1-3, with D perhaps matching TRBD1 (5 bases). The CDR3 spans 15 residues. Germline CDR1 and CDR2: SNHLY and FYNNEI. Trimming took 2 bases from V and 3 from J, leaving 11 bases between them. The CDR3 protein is CASSEQGSNGNTIYF. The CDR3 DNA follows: TGTGCCAGCAGTGAACAGGGCTCTAATGGAAACACCATATATTTT.